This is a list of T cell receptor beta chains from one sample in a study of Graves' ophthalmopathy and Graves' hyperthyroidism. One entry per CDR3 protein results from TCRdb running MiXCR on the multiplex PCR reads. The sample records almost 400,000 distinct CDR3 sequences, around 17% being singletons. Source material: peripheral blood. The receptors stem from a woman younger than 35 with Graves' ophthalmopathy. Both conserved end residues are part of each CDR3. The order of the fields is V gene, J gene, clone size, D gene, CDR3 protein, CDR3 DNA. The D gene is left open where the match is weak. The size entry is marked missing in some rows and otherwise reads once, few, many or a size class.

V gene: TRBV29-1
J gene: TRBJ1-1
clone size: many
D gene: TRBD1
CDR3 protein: CSVRFLDRGTEAFF
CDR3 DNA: TGCAGCGTTCGGTTCCTGGACAGGGGAACTGAAGCTTTCTTT

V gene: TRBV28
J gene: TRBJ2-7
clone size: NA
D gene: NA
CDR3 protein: CATSSMTRGFYEQYF
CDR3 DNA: TGTGCCACCAGCAGTATGACCAGGGGTTTCTACGAGCAGTACTTC

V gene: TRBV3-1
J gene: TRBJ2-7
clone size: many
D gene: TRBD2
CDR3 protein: CASSQELAGVYEQYF
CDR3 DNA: TGTGCCAGCAGCCAAGAACTAGCGGGAGTGTACGAGCAGTACTTC

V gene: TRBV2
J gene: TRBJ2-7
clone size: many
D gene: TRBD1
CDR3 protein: CASGLDRGSYEQYF
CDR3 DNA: TGTGCCAGTGGCCTGGACAGGGGCTCGTACGAGCAGTACTTC

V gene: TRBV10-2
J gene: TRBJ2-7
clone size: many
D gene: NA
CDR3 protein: CASISPAYEQYF
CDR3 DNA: TGCGCCAGCATTTCTCCCGCCTACGAGCAGTACTTC

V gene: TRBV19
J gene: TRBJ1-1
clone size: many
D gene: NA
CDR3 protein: CASNRVWNTEAFF
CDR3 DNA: TGTGCCAGTAACAGGGTTTGGAACACTGAAGCTTTCTTT

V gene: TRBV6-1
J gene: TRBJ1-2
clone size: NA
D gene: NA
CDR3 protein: CASRTTGTDGYTF
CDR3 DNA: TGTGCCAGCAGGACCACAGGGACGGATGGCTACACCTTC

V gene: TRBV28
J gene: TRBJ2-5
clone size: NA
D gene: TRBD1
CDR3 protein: CASSPITGVETQYF
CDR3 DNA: TGTGCCAGCAGTCCGATCACAGGGGTTGAGACCCAGTACTTC

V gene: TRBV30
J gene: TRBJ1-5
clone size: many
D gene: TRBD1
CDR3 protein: CAWRDRGTQPQHF
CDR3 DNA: TGTGCCTGGAGGGACAGGGGCACTCAGCCCCAGCATTTT

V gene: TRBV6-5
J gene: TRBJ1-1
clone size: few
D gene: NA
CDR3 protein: CASITTRNRVKAFF
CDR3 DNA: TGTGCCAGCATTACCACACGAAACAGGGTAAAAGCTTTCTTT

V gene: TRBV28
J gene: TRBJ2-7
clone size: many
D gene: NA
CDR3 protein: CASRRELGSSYEQYF
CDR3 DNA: TGTGCCAGCAGGAGGGAACTGGGGAGCTCCTACGAGCAGTACTTC

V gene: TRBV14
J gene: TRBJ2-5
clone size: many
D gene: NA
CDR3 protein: CASSQEPKGRETQYF
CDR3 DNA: TGTGCCAGCAGCCAAGAGCCCAAGGGAAGGGAGACCCAGTACTTC

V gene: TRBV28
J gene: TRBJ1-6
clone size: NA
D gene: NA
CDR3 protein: CASMSVAGNSPLHF
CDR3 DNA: TGTGCCAGCATGTCAGTCGCGGGGAATTCACCCCTCCACTTT

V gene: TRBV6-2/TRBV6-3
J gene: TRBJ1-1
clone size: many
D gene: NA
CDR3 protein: CASSYGGLSTEAFF
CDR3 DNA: TGTGCCAGCAGTTACGGGGGTCTCTCAACTGAAGCTTTCTTT

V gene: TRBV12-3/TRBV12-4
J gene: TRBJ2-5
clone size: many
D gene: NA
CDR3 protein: CASSLAGVRPQYF
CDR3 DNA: TGTGCCAGCAGTTTAGCGGGGGTAAGGCCCCAGTACTTC

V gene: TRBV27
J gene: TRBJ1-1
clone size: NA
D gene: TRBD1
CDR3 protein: CASSFAAWDRGPGGTEAFF
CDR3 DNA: TGTGCCAGCAGTTTTGCCGCATGGGACAGGGGCCCCGGAGGAACTGAAGCTTTCTTT

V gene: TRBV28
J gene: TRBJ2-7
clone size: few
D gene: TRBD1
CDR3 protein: CASSFPMEPGTGNEQYF
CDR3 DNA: TGTGCCAGCAGCTTCCCCATGGAGCCGGGGACAGGGAACGAGCAGTACTTC

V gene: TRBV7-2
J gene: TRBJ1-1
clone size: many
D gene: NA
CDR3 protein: CATGKNTEAFF
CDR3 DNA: TGTGCCACCGGGAAGAACACTGAAGCTTTCTTT

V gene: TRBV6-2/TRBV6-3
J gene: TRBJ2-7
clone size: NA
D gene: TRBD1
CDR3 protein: CASSGPDRDEQYF
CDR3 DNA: TGTGCCAGCAGTGGCCCGGACAGGGACGAGCAGTACTTC

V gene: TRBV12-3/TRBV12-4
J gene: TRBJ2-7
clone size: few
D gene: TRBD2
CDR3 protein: CASSPDSGVYEQYF
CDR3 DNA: TGTGCCAGCAGTCCTGACAGCGGGGTCTACGAGCAGTACTTC

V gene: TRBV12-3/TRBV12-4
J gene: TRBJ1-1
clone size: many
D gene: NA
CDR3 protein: CASSPRGGTEAFF
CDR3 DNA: TGTGCCAGCAGTCCAAGGGGTGGCACTGAAGCTTTCTTT

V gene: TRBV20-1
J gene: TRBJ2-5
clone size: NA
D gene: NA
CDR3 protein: CSARDLYQETQYF
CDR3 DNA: TGCAGTGCTAGAGATCTTTACCAAGAGACCCAGTACTTC

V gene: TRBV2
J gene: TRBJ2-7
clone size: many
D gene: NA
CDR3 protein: CASSVDRNYEQYF
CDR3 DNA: TGTGCCAGCAGTGTCGACAGAAACTACGAGCAGTACTTC

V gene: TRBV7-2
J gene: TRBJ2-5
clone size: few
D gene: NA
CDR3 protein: CASSLAATQETQYF
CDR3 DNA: TGTGCCAGCAGCTTGGCAGCTACCCAAGAGACCCAGTACTTC

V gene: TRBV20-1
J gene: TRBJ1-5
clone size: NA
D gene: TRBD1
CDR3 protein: CSAQTGHGNQPQHF
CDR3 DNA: TGCAGTGCCCAGACAGGGCACGGCAATCAGCCCCAGCATTTT

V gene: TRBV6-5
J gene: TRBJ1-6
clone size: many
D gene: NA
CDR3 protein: CASSLVSGANSPLHF
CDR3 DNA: TGTGCCAGCAGTTTAGTGTCAGGGGCTAATTCACCCCTCCACTTT

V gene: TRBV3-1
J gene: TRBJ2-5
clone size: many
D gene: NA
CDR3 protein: CASSPLSQEDQYF
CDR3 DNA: TGTGCCAGCAGCCCCCTCTCGCAGGAGGACCAGTACTTC

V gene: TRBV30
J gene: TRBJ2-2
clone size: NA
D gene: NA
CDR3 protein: CAWQSGLGTGELFF
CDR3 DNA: TGTGCCTGGCAATCGGGTTTGGGCACCGGGGAGCTGTTTTTT

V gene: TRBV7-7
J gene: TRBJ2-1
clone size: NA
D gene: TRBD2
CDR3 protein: CASSLVMSGGFNEQFF
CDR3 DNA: TGTGCTAGCAGCTTAGTAATGAGCGGGGGATTCAATGAGCAGTTCTTC

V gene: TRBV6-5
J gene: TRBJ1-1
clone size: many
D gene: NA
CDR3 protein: CASSYNRVRNTEAFF
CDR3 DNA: TGTGCCAGCAGTTATAACAGGGTACGGAACACTGAAGCTTTCTTT

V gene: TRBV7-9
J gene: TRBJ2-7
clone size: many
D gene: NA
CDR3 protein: CASSIRDASAYEQYF
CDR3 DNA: TGTGCCAGCAGCATCCGGGACGCAAGCGCCTACGAGCAGTACTTC

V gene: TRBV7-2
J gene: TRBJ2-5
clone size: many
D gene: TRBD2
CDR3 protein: CASSPSGTSVQETQYF
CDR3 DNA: TGTGCCAGCAGCCCATCCGGGACTAGCGTACAAGAGACCCAGTACTTC

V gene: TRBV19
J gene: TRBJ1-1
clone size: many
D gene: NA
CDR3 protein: CASSHQSENTEAFF
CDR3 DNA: TGTGCCAGTAGTCACCAGTCCGAGAACACTGAAGCTTTCTTT

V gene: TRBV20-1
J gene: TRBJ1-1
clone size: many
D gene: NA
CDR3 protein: CSARVGGKNTEAFF
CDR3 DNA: TGCAGTGCTAGAGTGGGAGGGAAGAACACTGAAGCTTTCTTT

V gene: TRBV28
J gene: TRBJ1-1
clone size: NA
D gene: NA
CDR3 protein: CASSSDLLQENTEAFF
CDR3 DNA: TGTGCCAGCAGTTCGGACTTGTTACAGGAGAACACTGAAGCTTTCTTT

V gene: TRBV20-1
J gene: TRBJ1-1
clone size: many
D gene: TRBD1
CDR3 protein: CSAEDEGADTEAFF
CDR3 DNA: TGCAGTGCCGAAGATGAGGGGGCGGACACTGAAGCTTTCTTT

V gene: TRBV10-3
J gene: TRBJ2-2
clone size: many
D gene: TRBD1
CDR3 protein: CAIRVEDRDTGELFF
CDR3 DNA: TGTGCCATCCGAGTTGAGGACAGGGACACCGGGGAGCTGTTTTTT

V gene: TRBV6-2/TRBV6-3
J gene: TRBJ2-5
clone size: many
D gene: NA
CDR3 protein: CASTPPWRHETQYF
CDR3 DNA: TGTGCCAGCACCCCCCCATGGCGCCACGAGACCCAGTACTTC

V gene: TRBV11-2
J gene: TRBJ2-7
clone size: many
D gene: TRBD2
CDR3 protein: CASSFNRGGTYEQYF
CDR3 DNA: TGTGCCAGCAGTTTCAATCGCGGGGGGACCTACGAGCAGTACTTC

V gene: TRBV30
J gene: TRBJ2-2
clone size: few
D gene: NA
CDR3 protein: CAWAPPGVTGELFF
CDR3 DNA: TGTGCCTGGGCGCCCCCAGGAGTCACCGGGGAGCTGTTTTTT

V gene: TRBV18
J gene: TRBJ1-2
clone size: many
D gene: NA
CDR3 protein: CASSPPWTAAPLYGYTF
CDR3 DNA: TGTGCCAGCTCACCACCTTGGACAGCCGCACCACTGTATGGCTACACCTTC

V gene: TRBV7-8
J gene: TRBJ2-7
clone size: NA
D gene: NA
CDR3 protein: CASSLADRGEQYF
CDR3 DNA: TGTGCCAGCAGCTTAGCGGACCGGGGCGAGCAGTACTTC

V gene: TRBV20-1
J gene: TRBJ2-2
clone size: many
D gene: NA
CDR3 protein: CSAMKRSSGELFF
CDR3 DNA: TGCAGTGCCATGAAGCGGAGTTCCGGGGAGCTGTTTTTT

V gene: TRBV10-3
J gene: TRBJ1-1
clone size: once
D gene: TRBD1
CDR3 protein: CAISTGTALNTEAFF
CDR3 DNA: TGTGCCATCAGTACCGGGACAGCCTTGAACACTGAAGCTTTCTTT

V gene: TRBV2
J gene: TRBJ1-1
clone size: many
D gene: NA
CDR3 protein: CASMVGVNTEAFF
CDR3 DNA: TGTGCCAGCATGGTTGGGGTTAACACTGAAGCTTTCTTT

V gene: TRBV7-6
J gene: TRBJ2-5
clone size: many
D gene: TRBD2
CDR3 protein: CASSPGLAVKETQYF
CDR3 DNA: TGTGCCAGCAGCCCGGGACTAGCGGTTAAGGAGACCCAGTACTTC

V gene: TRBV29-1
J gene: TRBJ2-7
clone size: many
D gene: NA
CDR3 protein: CSVGKNYEQYF
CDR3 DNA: TGCAGCGTTGGTAAAAACTACGAGCAGTACTTC

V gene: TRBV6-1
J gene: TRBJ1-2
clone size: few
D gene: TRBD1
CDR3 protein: CASSRRQGFGYTF
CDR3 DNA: TGTGCCAGCAGTCGACGACAGGGGTTTGGCTACACCTTC

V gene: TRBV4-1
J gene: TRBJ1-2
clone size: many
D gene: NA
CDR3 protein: CASSQGPSSWGYTF
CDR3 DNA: TGCGCCAGCAGCCAAGGACCCAGCTCCTGGGGCTACACCTTC

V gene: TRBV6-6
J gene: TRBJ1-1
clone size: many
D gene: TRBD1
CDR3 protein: CASSYSGTGVMNTEAFF
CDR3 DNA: TGTGCCAGCAGTTACTCCGGGACAGGGGTCATGAACACTGAAGCTTTCTTT

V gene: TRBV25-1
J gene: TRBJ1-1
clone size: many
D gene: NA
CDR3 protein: CASSVSRNTEAFF
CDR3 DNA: TGTGCCAGCAGTGTGTCGCGGAACACTGAAGCTTTCTTT

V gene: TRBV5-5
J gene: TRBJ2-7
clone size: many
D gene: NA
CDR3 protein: CASSLGAGGSYEQYF
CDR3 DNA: TGTGCCAGCAGCTTGGGTGCTGGTGGCTCCTACGAGCAGTACTTC

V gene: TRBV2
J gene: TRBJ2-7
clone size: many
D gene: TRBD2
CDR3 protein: CASIDPAGPIYEQYF
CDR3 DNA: TGTGCCAGCATCGACCCAGCGGGGCCGATCTACGAGCAGTACTTC